A single sample gave rise to the 17 T cell receptor beta chains below, sequenced in a study of T cell repertoires in cytomegalovirus infection. TCRdb reprocessed the reads with MiXCR, giving one entry per CDR3 protein. The sample has over 45,000 distinct CDR3 sequences; nearly 20% are singletons. No cognate antigen is known for these TCRs. Sequenced here: CD8+ T cells from cultured PBMCs, sampled from culture after CMV antigen stimulation. These receptors originate from a human donor in good health (CMV status not recorded). Some clones in this sample may be carry-over from other donors' samples.

This chain joins TRBV28 and TRBJ2-5, with a tentative D call TRBD1 (6 bases). V was pared by 7 bases and J by 1 base, with 13 bases between. The CDR3 runs 14 residues. Per germline, CDR1 MDHEN and CDR2 SYDVKM. CDR3 DNA: TGTGCCAGCACCGCTTACAGGGTCCAAGAGACCCAGTACTTC. Translation gives CASTAYRVQETQYF.

This clonotype was seen many times. This chain connects TRBV7-8 to TRBJ2-5, with 7 bases identical to TRBD2. The CDR3 covers 13 residues. V shed 4 bases, J shed 11 bases, and the junction held 10 bases outside the gene matches. Germline loops: CDR1 SGHVS, CDR2 FQNEAQ. The CDR3 coding sequence is TGTGCCAGCAGCTCAGAGGGACTACGGGCGCAGTACTTC. Translated, it gives CASSSEGLRAQYF.

This clonotype was detected a few times. The chain couples TRBV9 to TRBJ2-1; 14 positions agree with TRBD2. Germline V gives CDR1 SGDLS, CDR2 YYNGEE. The V segment lost 0 bases and the J segment 5 bases; nucleotides outside the gene matches: 10. CDR3 length equals 19 residues. The CDR3 spells CASSVAGPWTSGGNNEQFF. In nucleotides, the CDR3 is TGTGCCAGCAGCGTAGCTGGTCCATGGACTAGCGGGGGGAACAATGAGCAGTTCTTC.

The chain recombines TRBV12-3 or TRBV12-4 with TRBJ2-5, with TRBD2 matching over 8 bases. The CDR3 has 19 residues. The junction had 17 bases not matched to a gene; V was cut back by 5 bases and J by 0 bases. The CDR3 loop reads CASSKSKWGGGRYQETQYF. The CDR3 nucleotides are TGTGCCAGCAGTAAAAGCAAATGGGGCGGGGGGAGGTACCAAGAGACCCAGTACTTC.

This clonotype was seen more than once but under ten times. The rearrangement uses TRBV2 and TRBJ2-7; D tentatively reads TRBD1 or TRBD2 (5 bases each). Germline V lookup: CDR1 SNHLY, CDR2 FYNNEI. There are 13 residues in the CDR3. Trimming stripped 8 bases from V and 5 bases from J, with 16 bases between. DNA of the CDR3: TGTGCCAGCGCCCGGGGCGGGCGGAACGAGCAGTACTTC. This gives the protein CASARGGRNEQYF.

This clonotype was picked up many times. The V call is TRBV6-1, the J call TRBJ2-6; D gene ambiguous. The CDR3 length is 15 residues. Germline lookup yields CDR1 MNHNS and CDR2 SASEGT. Deletions cut 7 bases from V and 0 bases from J, with 10 bases between. The CDR3 sequence: CASKDGPSGANVLTF. The CDR3 DNA reads TGTGCCAGCAAGGACGGTCCCTCTGGGGCCAACGTCCTGACTTTC.

Of note for this clonotype: A much larger clone differs by one base, so this may be a read error. The chain couples TRBV12-3 or TRBV12-4 to TRBJ2-1; 8 nucleotides line up with TRBD2. The CDR3 length is 13 residues. CDR3 nucleotides: TGTGCCGGCAGTCATAGCGGGAACAATGAGCAGTTCTTC. Protein sequence: CAGSHSGNNEQFF.

This clonotype was counted ten times or more. The chain has TRBV28 and TRBJ2-2, with 7 bases matching TRBD1. CDR1 MDHEN and CDR2 SYDVKM come from the germline V gene. V lost 5 bases to trimming and J lost 5 bases; unmatched junction nucleotides: 5. The CDR3 extends over 14 amino acids. The chain's CDR3 is CASSADRVTGELFF. The DNA for the CDR3 is TGTGCCAGCAGTGCTGACAGGGTTACCGGGGAGCTGTTTTTT.

The J gene is TRBJ2-7, the V gene TRBV20-1, with 8 positions matching TRBD1. V dropped 0 bases and J dropped 0; count of bases not matched to a gene: 10. The length of the CDR3 is 17 residues. Germline loops: CDR1 DFQATT, CDR2 SNEGSKA (reference sequence). In nucleotides, the CDR3 is TGCAGTGCTAGAGACAGAGTCGCGGACAGGGACTCCTACGAGCAGTACTTC. Translation gives CSARDRVADRDSYEQYF.

This clonotype was counted ten times or more. The junction differs from germline at one of its ends, possibly a read error. The CDR3 nucleotides read TGTGCCAGCAGCCAATACTGGGGGTCCGGGCTCTTC. It encodes CASSQYWGSGLF. V usage is TRBV6-2 or TRBV6-3 and J usage is TRBJ2-1, with D tentatively TRBD1 or TRBD2 (5 bases each). The CDR3 consists of 12 residues. The V gene's germline CDR1 is MNHEY and CDR2 SVGEGT.

This chain connects TRBV10-3 to TRBJ2-1; weak D call: TRBD1 (5 bases). Trimming removed 2 bases at V and 8 bases at J, with 22 bases between. The CDR3 runs to 17 residues. Germline V CDR1 and CDR2: ENHRY, SYGVKD. This chain's CDR3 is CAISETLMTVIIYEQFF. CDR3 DNA: TGTGCCATCAGTGAGACCCTGATGACAGTGATTATTTATGAGCAGTTCTTC.

This sequence joins TRBV7-9 and TRBJ1-1; 8 nucleotides line up with TRBD1. CDR3 length: 16 residues. The germline V gene has CDR1 SEHNR and CDR2 FQNEAQ (reference sequence). The J segment lost 2 bases and the V segment lost 4 bases, leaving 9 bases of the junction unmatched. CDR3 coding DNA: TGTGCCAGCAGCTCTTCCAGACAGGGGATAAACACTGAAGCTTTCTTT. This encodes CASSSSRQGINTEAFF.

This clonotype was detected ten times or more. V gene TRBV7-3 combines with J gene TRBJ1-1; no clear D. Germline assignment: CDR1 SGHTA and CDR2 FQGTGA. The CDR3 length is 13 residues. V lost 1 base and J lost 2, with 5 bases in between. Here the CDR3 reads CASSLSLNTEAFF. The CDR3 DNA is TGTGCCAGCAGCTTAAGCCTAAACACTGAAGCTTTCTTT.

In this sample, this clonotype turned up many times. The gene calls are TRBV11-2 and TRBJ2-3; D is ambiguous. Trimming removed 4 bases from V and 5 bases from J, with 4 bases in between. Germline V CDR1 and CDR2: SGHAT, FQNNGV. The CDR3 sequence is 11 residues long. Written as DNA, the CDR3 is TGTGCCAGCAGCTCGATAGATACGCAGTATTTT. Amino acid sequence: CASSSIDTQYF.

This clonotype was detected ten times or more. The chain carries TRBV7-2 and TRBJ2-1; 8 bases fit TRBD2. V shed 6 bases, J shed 4 bases, and the junction held 5 bases outside the gene matches. The CDR3 is made up of 14 amino acids. Per germline, CDR1 SGHTA and CDR2 FQGNSA. For the CDR3, the DNA is TGTGCCAGCAGGCCCACTAGCGGATACAATGAGCAGTTCTTC. This sequence encodes CASRPTSGYNEQFF.

This clonotype occurred a few times. The chain combines TRBV7-2 with TRBJ2-2; 9 nucleotides align to TRBD1. Germline lookup yields CDR1 SGHTA and CDR2 FQGNSA. The V segment lost 5 bases and the J segment 2 bases; nucleotides outside the gene matches: 6. This CDR3 comprises 16 residues. CDR3 sequence reads: CASSLGQGKNTGELFF. The CDR3 DNA reads as TGTGCCAGCAGCCTCGGACAGGGGAAAAACACCGGGGAGCTGTTTTTT.

In this sample, this clonotype turned up many times. J is TRBJ2-1 and V is TRBV7-2; 12 positions agree with TRBD1. The V and J ends lost 5 bases and 11 bases, in that order; junction bases with no gene match: 16. The CDR3 runs to 17 residues. The germline V gene has CDR1 SGHTA and CDR2 FQGNSA. In nucleotides, the CDR3 is TGTGCCAGCAGCCCCGCCTCCGGGACAGGGGGCGGAGGTCAGCAGTTCTTC. Amino acids: CASSPASGTGGGGQQFF. The entire variable domain, with the rest obtained from reference TRBV7-2 and TRBJ2-1, is as follows: GAGVSQSPSNKVTEKGKDVELRCDPISGHTALYWYRQSLGQGLEFLIYFQGNSAPDKSGLPSDRFSAERTGGSVSTLTIQRTQQEDSAVYLCASSPASGTGGGGQQFFGPGTRLTVL.